The clone carrying this TCR beta chain was found many times. Its antigen remains unknown. All TCR cDNA molecules were individually tagged with a unique molecular identifier. TCRdb used MiXCR to reprocess the 5' RACE reads, holding one entry per CDR3 protein. The repertoire holds some 11,000 distinct CDR3 sequences, with roughly 7.9% as singletons. The data were obtained in a study of spatial heterogeneity in lung cancer. Study-level findings and limits: More often at tumor resection than at routine follow-up, ubiquitous expanded tumor TCRs were detected in the blood.

Trimming pared 5 bases from V and 9 bases from J, leaving 17 bases between. Germline CDR1 and CDR2: SEHNR and FQNEAQ (reference sequence). The CDR3 is made up of 13 amino acids. The time point here: sample taken at primary tumor resection. Unsorted whole RNA from tumor, nontumor lung or frozen PBMC underwent sequencing. The sample in question was PBMCs, obtained at surgery. This receptor was obtained from a male donor with early-stage non-small cell lung cancer. The chain links TRBV7-9 to TRBJ2-7; maybe TRBD1 (6 bases). The CDR3: CASSPVWGQRQYF. CDR3 nucleotides: TGTGCCAGCAGCCCGGTTTGGGGGCAGAGGCAGTACTTC. The full variable domain, with the rest looked up from reference TRBV7-9 and TRBJ2-7, is DTGVSQNPRHKITKRGQNVTFRCDPISEHNRLYWYRQTLGQGPEFLTYFQNEAQLEKSRLLSDRFSAERPKGSFSTLEIQRTEQGDSAMYLCASSPVWGQRQYFGPGTRLTVT.